This T cell receptor (beta chain) was found in a study of cytomegalovirus exposure and HLA in healthy donors. Findings of the study overall: Confirmation in vitro established that three CMV-associated chains were specific for CMV antigens. Cytomegalovirus-associated status was assigned to about 180 TCR beta chains.

This clone has a handful of counts. The antigen remains undetermined. The CDR3 is 14 residues long. The junction had 8 bases not matched to a gene; V was cut back by 6 bases and J by 7 bases. CDR1 is WNHNN and CDR2 is SYGVQD in the germline V gene (reference sequence). Primers: 60 Vbeta forward and 13 Jbeta reverse. Using immunoSEQ multiplex PCR, the repertoire was profiled, and TCRdb retains in-frame clones only, with some absent. Altogether 190,000 or so clones are present, around 79% being singletons, with the ten largest covering roughly 1.4%. The source material was PBMCs. V gene TRBV10-1 combines with J gene TRBJ2-1; 8 bases fit TRBD1. The sequence was obtained from a girl under 18 in good health and CMV-seropositive. The CDR3 loop is CASSPGQEGNEQFF. CDR3 bases: TGCGCCAGCAGCCCGGGACAGGAAGGGAATGAGCAGTTCTTC.